The rows below give T cell receptor beta chains drawn from one sample of a study of CD4+ T cells in melanoma. Clones were read by immunoSEQ multiplex PCR, and TCRdb kept only the in-frame ones, dropping some. The sample lists around 130,000 clones, approximately 91% seen once, with about 1.6% in the top ten. These receptors were collected from a human donor with melanoma. Both conserved end residues are trimmed from each CDR3.

>TRBJ2-7|13|TRBV2
ASREAGTGLYEQY
>TRBJ2-5|12|TRBV30
AWSVWQSKTTQY
>TRBJ1-5|16|TRBV2
ASSELIGAAYSNQPQH
>TRBJ2-6|13|TRBV6-5
ASSYGGTGANVLT
>TRBJ2-2|12|TRBV28
ASSLGGRIGELF
>TRBJ2-7|10|TRBV6-5
ASSGGSYEQY
>TRBJ2-5|16|TRBV10-1
ASITPPGTSGAWETQY
>TRBJ1-2|11|TRBV19
ASSSGGWYGYT
>TRBJ1-1|9|TRBV6-5
ASTRDAEAF
>TRBJ1-2|9|TRBV10-2
ASSERYGYT
>TRBJ1-5|11|TRBV10-1
ASSESGDQPQH
>TRBJ1-1|13|TRBV6-1
ASSIERTVNTEAF
>TRBJ1-6|13|TRBV9
ASSAAGLRNSPLH
>TRBJ1-1|11|TRBV7-2
ASSFNMNTEAF
>TRBJ1-6|12|TRBV15
ATSRDSYNSPLH
>TRBJ2-5|14|TRBV2
ASSENGLAGEQTQY
>TRBJ1-1|13|TRBV19
ASNRGTAENTEAF
>TRBJ1-2|13|TRBV10-1
ARAPCRASSNGYT
>TRBJ1-2|13|TRBV6-6
ASSPGQLEGYGYT
>TRBJ2-6|16|TRBV4-1
ASSQVQGYLAGANVLT
>TRBJ2-2|13|TRBV10-1
ASSDPDSNTGELF
>TRBJ2-7|11|TRBV11-3
ASSSGQGNEQY
>TRBJ2-3|11|TRBV29-1
SVSSGDTDTQY
>TRBJ1-6|10|TRBV5-1
ASSLDVSPLH
>TRBJ2-7|10|TRBV2
ASSESSYEQY
>TRBJ1-1|11|TRBV6-1
ASSVGRGDEAF
>TRBJ2-5|14|TRBV15
ATSRDRAGTQETQY